The 23 T cell receptor beta chains below all came from one sample that was sequenced in a study of long-term antiretroviral therapy in people with HIV. This was the immunoSEQ v3.0 assay at survey level. Profiling relied on immunoSEQ multiplex PCR, and the TCRdb table lists in-frame clones only, not all of them. The profile shows 24,000 or so clones, 70% to 85% of them singletons. This specimen was unsorted PBMCs, taken 1.2 years after starting antiretroviral therapy. Source of these receptors: a woman aged 35 to 49 with HIV.

The CDR3 loop is CASSGPGTGAGANVLTF. The CDR3 DNA follows: TGTGCCAGCAGCGGACCCGGGACAGGGGCTGGGGCCAACGTCCTGACTTTC. The chain uses TRBV5-4 and TRBJ2-6; 10 bases fit TRBD1. This CDR3 region has 17 residues. V lost 4 bases to trimming and J lost 2 bases; unmatched junction nucleotides: 6. Germline loops: CDR1 SGHNT, CDR2 YYREEE (reference sequence).

This chain connects TRBV10-3 to TRBJ2-5; 10 positions agree with TRBD2. This CDR3 comprises 13 residues. Germline CDR1 and CDR2: ENHRY and SYGVKD. J gave up 2 bases and V 6 bases, and 0 bases lay outside the gene matches. CDR3 DNA: TGTGCCATCAGACTAGCGGGGCAAGAGACCCAGTACTTC. Protein: CAIRLAGQETQYF.

In DNA form, the CDR3 reads TGTGCCAGCAGCCAAACGGGAGATGGGACAGATACGCAGTATTTT. It encodes CASSQTGDGTDTQYF. The chain joins TRBV4-2 to TRBJ2-3; TRBD2 might be the D (6 bases). This CDR3 is 15 amino acids long. Trimming stripped 2 bases from V and 3 bases from J, with 12 bases between. The germline V gene has CDR1 LGHNA and CDR2 YNFKEQ.

V usage is TRBV7-2 and J usage is TRBJ2-7; 10 bases are a match to TRBD2. The junction had 5 bases not matched to a gene; V was cut back by 1 base and J by 2 bases. This CDR3 spans 16 amino acids. CDR1 and CDR2 from the germline V gene are SGHTA and FQGNSA. CDR3 loop: CASSLVSGGPPYEQYF. CDR3 nucleotides: TGTGCCAGCAGCTTAGTTAGCGGGGGGCCTCCCTACGAGCAGTACTTC. The full variable domain, its missing parts supplied by reference TRBV7-2 and TRBJ2-7, is GAGVSQSPSNKVTEKGKDVELRCDPISGHTALYWYRQSLGQGLEFLIYFQGNSAPDKSGLPSDRFSAERTGGSVSTLTIQRTQQEDSAVYLCASSLVSGGPPYEQYFGPGTRLTVT.

This chain joins TRBV6-1 and TRBJ1-4, with 7 bases identical to TRBD1. This CDR3 is built from 14 residues. Unmatched junction bases numbered 4, after V lost 7 bases and J lost 2 bases. Looked up from germline, CDR1 is MNHNS and CDR2 is SASEGT. Written as DNA, the CDR3 is TGTGCCAGCACGACAGGGTCGACTAATGAAAAACTGTTTTTT. It yields the protein CASTTGSTNEKLFF.

This clone was detected a few times. The chain uses TRBV19 and TRBJ2-7, with D maybe TRBD1 (6 bases). Germline V CDR1 and CDR2: LNHDA, SQIVND (reference sequence). CDR3 size: 14 residues. Trimming took 4 bases from V and 3 from J, leaving 13 bases between them. The CDR3 loop reads CASSNHRVSYEQYF. The CDR3 DNA is TGTGCCAGTAGTAACCACAGGGTTAGCTACGAGCAGTACTTC.

This clone rates as medium-sized. The gene calls are TRBV18 and TRBJ2-7; D might be TRBD1 or TRBD2, each matching 5 bases. Germline V gene data show CDR1 as KGHSH and CDR2 as LQKENI. V gave up 5 bases and J gave up 3 bases, with 17 bases separating them. CDR3 length equals 15 residues. CDR3 residues: CASSVTRDGRYEQYF. The DNA for the CDR3 is TGTGCCAGCTCAGTTACTCGGGACGGCCGCTACGAGCAGTACTTC.

The rearrangement links TRBV25-1 to TRBJ2-3, with D unclear. The CDR3 sequence is 12 residues long. Germline lookup yields CDR1 MGHDK and CDR2 SYGVNS. Trimming took 7 bases from V and 7 from J, leaving 12 bases between them. This chain's CDR3 is CASTQDGYTQYF. In DNA form, the CDR3 reads TGTGCCAGCACCCAGGACGGTTATACGCAGTATTTT. The full variable domain, its missing parts supplied by reference TRBV25-1 and TRBJ2-3, is EADIYQTPRYLVIGTGKKITLECSQTMGHDKMYWYQQDPGMELHLIHYSYGVNSTEKGDLSSESTVSRIRTEHFPLTLESARPSHTSQYLCASTQDGYTQYFGPGTRLTVL.

V usage is TRBV5-1 and J usage is TRBJ2-1; 10 bases are a match to TRBD2. This CDR3 spans 15 amino acids. Germline V gene data show CDR1 as SGHRS and CDR2 as YFSETQ. V was pared by 0 bases and J by 8 bases, with 5 bases of the junction left unmatched. The CDR3 loop is CASSLERGGRDEQFF. Written as DNA, the CDR3 is TGCGCCAGCAGCTTGGAGCGGGGGGGCCGGGATGAGCAGTTCTTC.

The chain combines TRBV11-2 with TRBJ1-4, with D hard to call. The V gene lost 5 bases and the J gene lost 6 bases, with 16 bases spanning the gap. The CDR3 is made up of 15 amino acids. Germline CDR1 reads SGHAT; CDR2 reads FQNNGV. CDR3 amino acids: CASSLGPAGDEKLFF. Written as DNA, the CDR3 is TGTGCCAGCAGCCTCGGTCCAGCGGGAGATGAAAAACTGTTTTTT.

The chain combines TRBV5-1 with TRBJ2-3; 9 bases are a match to TRBD2. The V segment lost 0 bases and the J segment 2 bases; nucleotides outside the gene matches: 4. CDR1 and CDR2 (germline): SGHRS, YFSETQ. The CDR3 length is 16 residues. DNA of the CDR3: TGCGCCAGCAGCTTGGGAGGGACTAGCATCACAGATACGCAGTATTTT. Protein: CASSLGGTSITDTQYF. The full variable domain, its missing parts supplied by reference TRBV5-1 and TRBJ2-3, is KAGVTQTPRYLIKTRGQQVTLSCSPISGHRSVSWYQQTPGQGLQFLFEYFSETQRNKGNFPGRFSGRQFSNSRSEMNVSTLELGDSALYLCASSLGGTSITDTQYFGPGTRLTVL.

This clone came up a few times. The chain has TRBV27 and TRBJ2-7, with D possibly being TRBD1 (5 bases). The length of the CDR3 is 15 residues. The V gene's germline CDR1 is MNHEY and CDR2 SMNVEV (reference sequence). V was shortened by 4 bases and J by 2 bases, with 15 bases between the two germline ends. CDR3 sequence reads: CASSSDSLGTYEQYF. The CDR3 nucleotides read TGTGCCAGCAGTTCCGACAGCTTGGGTACCTACGAGCAGTACTTC.

The chain couples TRBV18 to TRBJ2-7; 8 bases are a match to TRBD2. Germline values: CDR1 KGHSH, CDR2 LQKENI. Losses at the gene ends were 3 bases for V and 2 bases for J; bases not matched to a gene: 9. The CDR3 contains 16 residues. This CDR3 reads CASSPRAVAGTYEQYF. Written as DNA, the CDR3 is TGTGCCAGCTCACCCCGCGCGGTAGCGGGAACCTACGAGCAGTACTTC.

This clone was counted a few times. V is TRBV9 and J is TRBJ1-1, with D uncertain. The V end was cut by 7 bases, the J end by 5 bases, with 15 bases between. From germline, CDR1 is SGDLS and CDR2 YYNGEE. The CDR3 contains 13 residues. CDR3 residues: CASRGVVGTEAFF. In DNA, the CDR3 is TGTGCCAGCCGCGGGGTGGTGGGTACTGAAGCTTTCTTT.

This chain joins TRBV10-2 and TRBJ2-3; D gene ambiguous. Trimming left V 4 bases short and J 6 bases short, with 11 bases between. Germline V gene sequence: CDR1 WSHSY, CDR2 SAAADI. The CDR3 spans 13 residues. The CDR3 loop is CASSATTGDTQYF. The CDR3 DNA follows: TGCGCCAGCAGTGCTACGACTGGCGATACGCAGTATTTT.

The CDR3 region is CASSQSPQATNEKLFF. DNA of the CDR3: TGCGCCAGCAGCCAAAGTCCCCAAGCAACTAATGAAAAACTGTTTTTT. The genes are TRBV4-3 and TRBJ1-4; no firm D call. The V end lost 2 bases, the J end lost 0 bases, and 10 bases lay between the germline ends. Germline CDR1 reads LGHNA; CDR2 reads YSLEER. The CDR3 runs to 16 residues.

Only a few counts were recorded for this clone. The rearrangement uses TRBV7-9 and TRBJ1-6, with TRBD1 as a possible D gene (5 bases). The V end lost 5 bases, the J end lost 5 bases, and 10 bases lay between the germline ends. Germline V CDR1 and CDR2: SEHNR, FQNEAQ (reference sequence). The CDR3 runs to 14 residues. CDR3 sequence: CASSPTVDNSPLHF. For the CDR3, the DNA is TGTGCCAGCAGCCCGACAGTAGATAATTCACCCCTCCACTTT.

The chain has TRBV19 and TRBJ1-1; D gene unclear. In germline, CDR1 is LNHDA, CDR2 SQIVND (reference sequence). The CDR3 contains 14 residues. V was cut by 6 bases and J by 4 bases, with 15 bases left in between. Here the CDR3 reads CASRLRTGFTEAFF. The DNA of the CDR3 is TGTGCCAGTAGGCTAAGGACGGGTTTCACTGAAGCTTTCTTT.

This clone has just a few counts. This chain uses TRBV5-1 with TRBJ2-7; 8 bases match TRBD2. Trimming at V came to 0 bases and at J to 4 bases, leaving 3 bases not matched to a gene. The CDR3 runs to 14 residues. Germline-derived CDR1 and CDR2 are SGHRS and YFSETQ. CDR3 sequence reads: CASSLAASGYEQYF. CDR3 bases: TGCGCCAGCAGCTTGGCGGCTAGCGGGTACGAGCAGTACTTC.

The chain recombines TRBV4-1 with TRBJ2-7, with 9 bases fitting TRBD1. V trimming: 1 base; J trimming: 1 base; junction bases outside the gene matches: 5. The CDR3 is 16 amino acids. Germline V gene data show CDR1 as MGHRA and CDR2 as YSYEKL. CDR3 residues: CASSQGTGAVSYEQYF. In DNA form, the CDR3 reads TGCGCCAGCAGCCAAGGGACAGGGGCAGTATCCTACGAGCAGTACTTC.

The rearrangement joins TRBV20-1 to TRBJ1-1; D uncertain. Between the trimmed V and J ends, which lost 0 bases and 10 bases, there was a span of 6 bases. Germline V gene sequence: CDR1 DFQATT, CDR2 SNEGSKA (reference sequence). This CDR3 has 10 residues. The CDR3 here is CSARDVVAFF. CDR3 nucleotides: TGCAGTGCTAGAGATGTAGTAGCTTTCTTT.

As DNA, the CDR3 is TGTGCCAGCAGCTTAAGCAGGGGGCCATCCTACGAGCAGTACTTC. Translated, it gives CASSLSRGPSYEQYF. The chain uses TRBV7-2 and TRBJ2-7, with 8 bases matching TRBD1. The germline V gene encodes CDR1 SGHTA and CDR2 FQGNSA. This CDR3 is built from 15 residues. V dropped 2 bases and J dropped 1; count of bases not matched to a gene: 4.

This clone is a singleton in its sample. The chain joins TRBV12-5 to TRBJ1-1; D unclear. Germline V lookup: CDR1 LGHNT, CDR2 FRNRAP. V was shortened by 5 bases and J by 1 base, with 20 bases between the two germline ends. The CDR3 consists of 17 residues. As DNA, the CDR3 is TGTGCTAGTGGTCCTCACCTCAACGTGGGGAGGAACACTGAAGCTTTCTTT. Translating gives CASGPHLNVGRNTEAFF.